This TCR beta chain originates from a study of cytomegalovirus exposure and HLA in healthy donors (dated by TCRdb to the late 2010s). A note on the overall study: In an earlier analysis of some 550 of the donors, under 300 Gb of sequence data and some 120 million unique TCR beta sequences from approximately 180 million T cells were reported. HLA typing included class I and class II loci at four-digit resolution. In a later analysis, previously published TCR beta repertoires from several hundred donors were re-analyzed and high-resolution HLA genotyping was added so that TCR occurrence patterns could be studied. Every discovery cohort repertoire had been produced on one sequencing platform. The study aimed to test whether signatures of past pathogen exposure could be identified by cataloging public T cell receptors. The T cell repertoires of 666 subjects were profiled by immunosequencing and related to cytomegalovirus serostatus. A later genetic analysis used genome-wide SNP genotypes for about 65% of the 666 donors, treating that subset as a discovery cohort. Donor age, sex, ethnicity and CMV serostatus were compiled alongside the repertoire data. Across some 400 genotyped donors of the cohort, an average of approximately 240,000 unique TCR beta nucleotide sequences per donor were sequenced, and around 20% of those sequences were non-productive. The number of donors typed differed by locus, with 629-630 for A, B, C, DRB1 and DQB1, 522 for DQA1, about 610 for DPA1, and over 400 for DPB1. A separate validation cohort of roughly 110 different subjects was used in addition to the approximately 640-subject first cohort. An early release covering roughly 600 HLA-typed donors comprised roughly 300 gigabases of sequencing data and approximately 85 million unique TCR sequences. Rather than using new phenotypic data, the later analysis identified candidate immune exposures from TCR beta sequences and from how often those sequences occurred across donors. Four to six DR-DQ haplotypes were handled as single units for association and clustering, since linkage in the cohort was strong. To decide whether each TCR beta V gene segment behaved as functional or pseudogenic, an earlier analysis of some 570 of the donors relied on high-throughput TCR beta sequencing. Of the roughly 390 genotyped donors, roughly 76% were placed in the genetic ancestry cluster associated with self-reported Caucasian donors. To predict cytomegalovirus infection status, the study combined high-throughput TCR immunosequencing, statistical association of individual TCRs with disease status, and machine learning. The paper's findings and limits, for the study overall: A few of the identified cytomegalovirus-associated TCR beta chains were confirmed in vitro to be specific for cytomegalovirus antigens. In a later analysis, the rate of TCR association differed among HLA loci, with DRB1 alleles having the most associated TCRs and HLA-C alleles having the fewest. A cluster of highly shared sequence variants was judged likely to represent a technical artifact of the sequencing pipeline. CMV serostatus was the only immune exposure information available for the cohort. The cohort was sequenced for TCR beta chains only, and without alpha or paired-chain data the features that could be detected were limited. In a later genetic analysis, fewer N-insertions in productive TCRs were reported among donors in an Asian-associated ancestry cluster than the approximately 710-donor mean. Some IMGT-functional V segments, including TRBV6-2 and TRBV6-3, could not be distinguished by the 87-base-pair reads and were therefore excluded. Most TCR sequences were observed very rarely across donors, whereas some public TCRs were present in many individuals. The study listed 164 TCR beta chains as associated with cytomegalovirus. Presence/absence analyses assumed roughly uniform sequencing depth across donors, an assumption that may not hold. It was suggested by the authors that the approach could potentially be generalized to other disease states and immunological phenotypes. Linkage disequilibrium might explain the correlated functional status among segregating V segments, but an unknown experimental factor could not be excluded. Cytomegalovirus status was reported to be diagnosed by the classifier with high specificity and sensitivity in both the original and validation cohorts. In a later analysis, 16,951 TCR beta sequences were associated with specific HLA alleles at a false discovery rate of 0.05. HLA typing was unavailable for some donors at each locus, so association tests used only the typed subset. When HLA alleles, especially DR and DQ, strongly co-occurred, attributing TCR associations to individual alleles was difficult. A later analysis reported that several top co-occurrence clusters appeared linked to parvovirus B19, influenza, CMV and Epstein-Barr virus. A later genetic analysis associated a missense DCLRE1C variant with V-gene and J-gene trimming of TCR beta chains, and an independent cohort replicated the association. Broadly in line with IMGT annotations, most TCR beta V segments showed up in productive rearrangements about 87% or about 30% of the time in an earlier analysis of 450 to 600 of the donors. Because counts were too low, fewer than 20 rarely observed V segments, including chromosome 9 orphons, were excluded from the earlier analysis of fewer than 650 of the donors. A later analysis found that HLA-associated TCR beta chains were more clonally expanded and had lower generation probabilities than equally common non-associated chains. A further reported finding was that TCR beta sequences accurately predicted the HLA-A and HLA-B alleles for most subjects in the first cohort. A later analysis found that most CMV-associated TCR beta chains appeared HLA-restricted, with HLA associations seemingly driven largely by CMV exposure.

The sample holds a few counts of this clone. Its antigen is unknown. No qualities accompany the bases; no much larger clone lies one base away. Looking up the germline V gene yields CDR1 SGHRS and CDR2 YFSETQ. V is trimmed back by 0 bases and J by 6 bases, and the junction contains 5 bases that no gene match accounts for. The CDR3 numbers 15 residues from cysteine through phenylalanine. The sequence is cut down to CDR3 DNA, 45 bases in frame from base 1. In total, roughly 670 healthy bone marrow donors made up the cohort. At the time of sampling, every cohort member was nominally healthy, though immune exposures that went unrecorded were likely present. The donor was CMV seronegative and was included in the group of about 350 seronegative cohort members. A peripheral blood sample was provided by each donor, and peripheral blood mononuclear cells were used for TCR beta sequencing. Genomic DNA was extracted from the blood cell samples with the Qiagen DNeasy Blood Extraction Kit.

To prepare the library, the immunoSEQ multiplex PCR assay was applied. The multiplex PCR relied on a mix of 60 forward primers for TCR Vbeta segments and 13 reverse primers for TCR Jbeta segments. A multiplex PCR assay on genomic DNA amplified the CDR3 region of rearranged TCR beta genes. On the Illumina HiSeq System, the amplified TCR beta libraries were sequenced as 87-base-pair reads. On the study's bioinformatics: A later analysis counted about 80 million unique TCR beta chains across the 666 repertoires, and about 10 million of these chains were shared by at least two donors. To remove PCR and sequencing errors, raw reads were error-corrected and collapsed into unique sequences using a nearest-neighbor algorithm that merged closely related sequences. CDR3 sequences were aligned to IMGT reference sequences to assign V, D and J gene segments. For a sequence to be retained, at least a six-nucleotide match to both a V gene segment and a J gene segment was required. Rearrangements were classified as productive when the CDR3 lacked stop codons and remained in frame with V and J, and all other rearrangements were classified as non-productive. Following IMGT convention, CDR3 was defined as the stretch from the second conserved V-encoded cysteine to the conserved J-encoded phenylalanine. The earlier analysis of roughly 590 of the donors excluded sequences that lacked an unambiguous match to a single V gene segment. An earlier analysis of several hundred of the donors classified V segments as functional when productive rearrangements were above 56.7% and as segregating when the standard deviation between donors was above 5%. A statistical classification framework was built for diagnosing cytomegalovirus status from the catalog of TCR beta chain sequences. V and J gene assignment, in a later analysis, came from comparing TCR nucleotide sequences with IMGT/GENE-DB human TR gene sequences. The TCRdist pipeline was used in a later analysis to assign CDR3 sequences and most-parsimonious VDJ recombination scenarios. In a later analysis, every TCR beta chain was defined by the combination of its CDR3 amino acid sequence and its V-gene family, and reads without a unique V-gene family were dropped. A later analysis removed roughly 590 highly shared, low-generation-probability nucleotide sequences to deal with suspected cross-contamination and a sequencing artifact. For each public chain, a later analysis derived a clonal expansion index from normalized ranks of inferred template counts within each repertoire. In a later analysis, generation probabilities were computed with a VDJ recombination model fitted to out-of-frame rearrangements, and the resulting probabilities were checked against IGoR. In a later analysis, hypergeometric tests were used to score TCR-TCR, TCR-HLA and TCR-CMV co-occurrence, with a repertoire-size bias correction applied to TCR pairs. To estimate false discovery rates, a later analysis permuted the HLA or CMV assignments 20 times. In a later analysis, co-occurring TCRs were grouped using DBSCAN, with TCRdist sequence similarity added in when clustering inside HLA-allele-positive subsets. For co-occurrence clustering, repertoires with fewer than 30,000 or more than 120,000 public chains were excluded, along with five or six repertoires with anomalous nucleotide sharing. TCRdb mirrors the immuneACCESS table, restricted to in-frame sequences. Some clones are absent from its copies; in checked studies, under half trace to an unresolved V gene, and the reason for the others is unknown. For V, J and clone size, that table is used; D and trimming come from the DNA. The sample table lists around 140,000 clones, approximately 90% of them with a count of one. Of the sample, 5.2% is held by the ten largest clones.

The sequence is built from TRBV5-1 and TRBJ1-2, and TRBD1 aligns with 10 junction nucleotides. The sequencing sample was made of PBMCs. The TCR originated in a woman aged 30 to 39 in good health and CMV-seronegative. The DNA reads TGCGCCAGCAGCTTGGGACAGGGGGCACTTGATGGCTACACCTTC. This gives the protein CASSLGQGALDGYTF.